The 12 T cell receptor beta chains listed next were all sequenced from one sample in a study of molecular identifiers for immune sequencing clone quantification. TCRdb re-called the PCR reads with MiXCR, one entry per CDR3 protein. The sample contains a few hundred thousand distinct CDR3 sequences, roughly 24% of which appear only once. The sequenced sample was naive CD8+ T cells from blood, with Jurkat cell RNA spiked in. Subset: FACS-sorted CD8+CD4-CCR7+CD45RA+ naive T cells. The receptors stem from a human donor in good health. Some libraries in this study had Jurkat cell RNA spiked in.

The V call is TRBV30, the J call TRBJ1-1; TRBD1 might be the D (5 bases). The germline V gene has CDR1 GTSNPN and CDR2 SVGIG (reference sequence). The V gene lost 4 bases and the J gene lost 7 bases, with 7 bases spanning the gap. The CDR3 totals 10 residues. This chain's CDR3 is CAWMGGEAFF. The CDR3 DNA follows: TGTGCCTGGATGGGGGGTGAAGCTTTCTTT.

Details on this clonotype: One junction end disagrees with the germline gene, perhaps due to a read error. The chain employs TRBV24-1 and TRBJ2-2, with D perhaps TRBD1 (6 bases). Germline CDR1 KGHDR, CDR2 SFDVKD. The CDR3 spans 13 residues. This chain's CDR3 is CATSDWDTGEPFF. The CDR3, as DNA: TGTGCCACCAGTGATTGGGACACCGGGGAGCCGTTTTTT.

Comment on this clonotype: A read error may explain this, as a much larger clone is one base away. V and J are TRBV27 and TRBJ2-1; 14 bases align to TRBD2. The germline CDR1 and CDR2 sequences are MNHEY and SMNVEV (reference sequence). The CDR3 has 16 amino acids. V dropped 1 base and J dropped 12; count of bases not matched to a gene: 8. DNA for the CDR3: TGTGCCAGCAGTTTATTGGGGACTAGCGGGAGCTTTGCGCAGTTCTTC. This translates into CASSLLGTSGSFAQFF.

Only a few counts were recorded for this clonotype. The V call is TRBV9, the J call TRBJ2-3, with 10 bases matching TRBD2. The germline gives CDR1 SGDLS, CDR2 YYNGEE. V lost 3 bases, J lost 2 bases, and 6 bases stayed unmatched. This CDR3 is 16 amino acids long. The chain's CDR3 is CASSGASGGPTDTQYF. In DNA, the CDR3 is TGTGCCAGCAGCGGGGCTAGCGGGGGTCCCACAGATACGCAGTATTTT.

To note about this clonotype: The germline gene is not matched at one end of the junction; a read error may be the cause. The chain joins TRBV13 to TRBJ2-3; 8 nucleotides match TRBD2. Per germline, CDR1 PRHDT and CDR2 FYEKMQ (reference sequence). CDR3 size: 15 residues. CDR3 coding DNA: TGTGCCGGCAGCGAAAGCGGGAGAGGCACAGATACGCAGTATTTT. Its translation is CAGSESGRGTDTQYF.

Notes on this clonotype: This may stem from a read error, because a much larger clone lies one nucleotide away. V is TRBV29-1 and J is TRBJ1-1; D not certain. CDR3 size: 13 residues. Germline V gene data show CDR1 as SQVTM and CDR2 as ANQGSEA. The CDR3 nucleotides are TGCAGCGCCCGAACGGACCGAGGCACTGAAGCTCTCTTT. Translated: CSARTDRGTEALF.

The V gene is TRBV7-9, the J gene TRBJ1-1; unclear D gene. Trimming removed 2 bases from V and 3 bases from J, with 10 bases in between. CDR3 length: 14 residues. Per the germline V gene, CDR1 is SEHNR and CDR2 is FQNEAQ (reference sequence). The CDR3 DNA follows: TGTGCCAGCAGCTTAAGCAATCCCTACACTGAAGCTTTCTTT. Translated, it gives CASSLSNPYTEAFF.

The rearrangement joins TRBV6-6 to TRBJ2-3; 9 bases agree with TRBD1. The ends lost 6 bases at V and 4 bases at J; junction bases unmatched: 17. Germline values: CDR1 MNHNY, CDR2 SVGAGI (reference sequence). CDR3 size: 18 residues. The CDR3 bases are TGTGCCAGCAGCTCACAGAAAGCCGGGGACAGGGCCCCAGATACGCAGTATTTT. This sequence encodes CASSSQKAGDRAPDTQYF.

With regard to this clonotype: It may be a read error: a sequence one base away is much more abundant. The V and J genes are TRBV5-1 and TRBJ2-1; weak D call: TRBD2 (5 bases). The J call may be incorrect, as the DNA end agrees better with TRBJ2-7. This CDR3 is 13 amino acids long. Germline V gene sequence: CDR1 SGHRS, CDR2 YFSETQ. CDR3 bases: TGCGCCAGCACCACAAGCGGCCACAATGAGCAGTACTTC. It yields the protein CASTTSGHNEQYF.

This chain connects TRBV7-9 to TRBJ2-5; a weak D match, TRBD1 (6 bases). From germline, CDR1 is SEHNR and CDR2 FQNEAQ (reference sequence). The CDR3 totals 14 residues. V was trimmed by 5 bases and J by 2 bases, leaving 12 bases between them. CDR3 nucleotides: TGTGCCAGCAGCCACCGGGACAAACAAGAGACCCAGTACTTC. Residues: CASSHRDKQETQYF.

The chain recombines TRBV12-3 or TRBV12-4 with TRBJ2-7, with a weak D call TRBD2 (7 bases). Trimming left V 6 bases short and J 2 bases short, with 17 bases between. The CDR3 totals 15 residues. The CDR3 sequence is CASRLRGGPTYEQYF. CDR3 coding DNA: TGTGCCAGCAGGCTCCGCGGGGGCCCCACCTACGAGCAGTACTTC.

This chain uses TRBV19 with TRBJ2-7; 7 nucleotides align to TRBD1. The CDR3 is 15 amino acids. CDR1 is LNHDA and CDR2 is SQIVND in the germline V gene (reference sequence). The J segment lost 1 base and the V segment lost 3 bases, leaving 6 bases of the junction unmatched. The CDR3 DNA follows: TGTGCCAGTAGTATCCTACAGGGGAATTCCTACGAGCAGTACTTC. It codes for CASSILQGNSYEQYF.